Presented here are 24 T cell receptor beta chains from one specimen sequenced in a study of blood T cell repertoires in COVID-19. Generated by immunoSEQ multiplex PCR, the TCRdb table keeps only in-frame clones and is missing some. There are about 48,000 clones in the sample; 80% to 90% occur only once, and roughly 7.3% lies in the top ten. The sequenced sample consisted of peripheral blood. The source of these receptors is a man aged 40-49 years with acute or convalescent COVID-19.

This clone was detected only once. The chain has TRBV6-5 and TRBJ1-2; D unresolved. This CDR3 region has 12 residues. Trimming pared 5 bases from V and 5 bases from J, leaving 9 bases between. Germline lookup yields CDR1 MNHEY and CDR2 SVGAGI. The CDR3 DNA is TGTGCCAGCAGTAGGACGGGGTATGGCTACACCTTC. Translated: CASSRTGYGYTF.

This clone occurred a few times. The gene calls are TRBV6-2 or TRBV6-3 and TRBJ2-7; 9 bases are a match to TRBD1. The CDR3 loop spans 15 amino acids. V dropped 5 bases and J dropped 3; count of bases not matched to a gene: 8. The germline gives CDR1 MNHEY, CDR2 SVGEGT. CDR3 coding DNA: TGTGCCAGCAGTGATCCGGGACAGGGAGTCTACGAGCAGTACTTC. It yields the protein CASSDPGQGVYEQYF.

V gene TRBV10-1 combines with J gene TRBJ2-5, with 7 bases fitting TRBD2. The CDR3 contains 12 residues. The germline V gene has CDR1 WNHNN and CDR2 SYGVQD (reference sequence). V dropped 10 bases and J dropped 9; count of bases not matched to a gene: 11. The CDR3 here is CATYLGGRPQYF. CDR3 nucleotides: TGCGCCACCTACCTGGGGGGGAGACCCCAGTACTTC.

The V and J genes are TRBV7-2 and TRBJ1-6, with 7 bases lining up with TRBD1. V was pared by 2 bases and J by 8 bases, with 6 bases of the junction left unmatched. This CDR3 comprises 15 residues. Per germline, CDR1 SGHTA and CDR2 FQGNSA. The DNA of the CDR3 is TGTGCCAGCAGCTTAAGGGACAGCGACTATTCACCCCTCCACTTT. Protein sequence: CASSLRDSDYSPLHF.

This clone has a handful of counts. The chain couples TRBV4-1 to TRBJ2-7; D is unresolved. Trimming removed 0 bases at V and 2 bases at J, with 8 bases between. Germline loops: CDR1 MGHRA, CDR2 YSYEKL. This CDR3 has 14 residues. CDR3 coding DNA: TGCGCCAGCAGCCAAGATGTGCAGGCCTACGAGCAGTACTTC. Residues: CASSQDVQAYEQYF.

This chain links TRBV5-1 with TRBJ1-4, with D perhaps matching TRBD1 (6 bases). The CDR3 has 16 amino acids. Per the germline V gene, CDR1 is SGHRS and CDR2 is YFSETQ. The V end was cut by 4 bases, the J end by 7 bases, with 20 bases between. CDR3 nucleotide sequence: TGCGCCAGCAGCGCGCCTACAGGGAGAACGGGTGAAAAACTGTTTTTT. It encodes CASSAPTGRTGEKLFF.

The chain combines TRBV19 with TRBJ1-5; 7 bases map to TRBD1. The germline V gene has CDR1 LNHDA and CDR2 SQIVND (reference sequence). V dropped 9 bases and J dropped 7; count of bases not matched to a gene: 15. The CDR3 contains 15 residues. CDR3 loop: CASQYGQGGEQPQHF. For the CDR3, the DNA is TGTGCCAGCCAGTATGGGCAGGGGGGCGAGCAGCCCCAGCATTTT.

The chain has TRBV5-4 and TRBJ1-3; tentative D call: TRBD1 (6 bases). The CDR3 is made up of 16 amino acids. The germline V gene encodes CDR1 SGHNT and CDR2 YYREEE (reference sequence). V shed 0 bases and J shed 2 bases, with 12 bases lying between them. As DNA, the CDR3 is TGTGCCAGCAGCTTGGGGGGACAACTCGCTGGAAACACCATATATTTT. It encodes CASSLGGQLAGNTIYF.

This clone has at least ten counts. This sequence joins TRBV19 and TRBJ1-2; 8 nucleotides align to TRBD1. The CDR3 is 13 amino acids. CDR1 LNHDA and CDR2 SQIVND come from the germline V gene (reference sequence). The ends lost 8 bases at V and 4 bases at J; junction bases unmatched: 6. In nucleotides, the CDR3 is TGTGCCAGTGGAGAGACAGGGGTCTATGGCTACACCTTC. Encoded protein: CASGETGVYGYTF.

J is TRBJ1-2 and V is TRBV3-1 (or the pseudogene TRBV3-2); 7 bases are a match to TRBD1. CDR1 and CDR2 (germline): LGHDT, YNNKEL (reference sequence). The CDR3 sequence is 13 residues long. With 2 bases clipped from V and 6 bases from J, the junction kept 3 bases outside the gene matches. The CDR3 DNA sequence: TGTGCCAGCAGCCAATTTACAGGGGATGGCTACACCTTC. Protein product: CASSQFTGDGYTF.

The rearrangement links TRBV19 to TRBJ2-5, with TRBD1 as a possible D gene (5 bases). The V gene lost 2 bases and the J gene lost 2 bases, with 12 bases spanning the gap. The CDR3 is 15 amino acids. Germline V lookup: CDR1 LNHDA, CDR2 SQIVND (reference sequence). CDR3 protein: CASSIQKGKQETQYF. Here the CDR3 DNA reads TGTGCCAGTAGTATACAAAAGGGGAAACAAGAGACCCAGTACTTC.

The chain combines TRBV25-1 with TRBJ1-4; 7 nucleotides match TRBD1. V trimming: 4 bases; J trimming: 8 bases; junction bases outside the gene matches: 7. The CDR3 has 14 residues. Germline V gene lookup returns CDR1 MGHDK and CDR2 SYGVNS. The DNA of the CDR3 is TGTGCCAGCAGTGGGGGACAGCCGATAGAAAAACTGTTTTTT. It specifies CASSGGQPIEKLFF.

The V gene is TRBV23-1, the J gene TRBJ2-1, with 14 bases that match TRBD2. TRBV23-1 is an ORF; its function is uncertain. The CDR3 has 18 amino acids. After removal of 2 bases from V and 10 bases from J, the junction contained 13 bases not matched to a gene. The CDR3 DNA follows: TGCGCCAGCAGTCAACCAACGGGACTAGCGGGGGCTTGTTTGGAGCAGTTCTTC. This codes for CASSQPTGLAGACLEQFF.

The chain links TRBV11-2 to TRBJ2-7, with D possibly being TRBD1 (6 bases). The CDR3 spans 15 residues. CDR1 is SGHAT, CDR2 FQNNGV, per germline. V was pared by 6 bases and J by 3 bases, with 18 bases between. CDR3 sequence (DNA): TGTGCCAGCAGTTCTTACCGGGACAAGCTCTACGAGCAGTACTTC. As protein: CASSSYRDKLYEQYF.

This clone was picked up one time. The rearrangement uses TRBV27 and TRBJ2-1, with 8 bases fitting TRBD1. Per the germline V gene, CDR1 is MNHEY and CDR2 is SMNVEV (reference sequence). V shed 8 bases and J 2 bases; nucleotides not matched to a gene: 11. CDR3 length equals 16 residues. CDR3 bases: TGTGCCAGCCTCGATTTATCAGGGGGCGCCTACAATGAGCAGTTCTTC. Its protein product is CASLDLSGGAYNEQFF.

The chain joins TRBV6-2 or TRBV6-3 to TRBJ1-5, with 8 bases lining up with TRBD1. CDR3 length: 16 residues. CDR1 and CDR2 from the germline V gene are MNHEY and SVGEGT. Trimming cost V 2 bases and J 0 bases; bases outside gene matches: 3. The CDR3 nucleotides read TGTGCCAGCAGTTACGAGACAGGGGATAGCAATCAGCCCCAGCATTTT. It specifies CASSYETGDSNQPQHF.

The rearrangement links TRBV19 to TRBJ1-5; no reliable D call. Germline assignment: CDR1 LNHDA and CDR2 SQIVND (reference sequence). V gave up 3 bases and J gave up 7 bases, with 22 bases separating them. The CDR3 length is 17 residues. The CDR3 protein is CASSIRTQRAGGQPQHF. The CDR3 DNA sequence: TGTGCCAGTAGTATCCGGACGCAAAGGGCCGGAGGGCAGCCCCAGCATTTT.

The rearrangement joins TRBV5-4 to TRBJ2-5, with D possibly being TRBD2 (5 bases). The CDR3 contains 14 residues. The germline V gene encodes CDR1 SGHNT and CDR2 YYREEE (reference sequence). Trimming left V 3 bases short and J 4 bases short, with 13 bases between. The CDR3 sequence is CASSSKLDGETQYF. The CDR3 nucleotides read TGTGCCAGCAGCTCAAAACTAGACGGAGAGACCCAGTACTTC.

The chain is built from TRBV18 and TRBJ2-5, with D unresolved. This CDR3 contains 13 residues. The germline V and J ends were trimmed by 3 bases and 5 bases, with 10 bases remaining between them. CDR1 and CDR2 from the germline V gene are KGHSH and LQKENI. The CDR3 DNA reads TGTGCCAGCTCACCCCGGCCCGGGGAGACCCAGTACTTC. This gives the protein CASSPRPGETQYF.

The rearrangement joins TRBV20-1 to TRBJ1-1; 8 nucleotides match TRBD1. With 5 bases clipped from V and 11 bases from J, the junction kept 13 bases outside the gene matches. CDR3 length: 13 residues. Germline V gene lookup returns CDR1 DFQATT and CDR2 SNEGSKA (reference sequence). The CDR3: CSAGESQTGEAFF. Written as DNA, the CDR3 is TGCAGTGCTGGTGAATCTCAGACAGGGGAGGCTTTCTTT.

This clone was counted once. The chain employs TRBV9 and TRBJ1-1; D ambiguous. Trimming shortened V by 4 bases and J by 0 bases, and 16 bases separated the two germline ends. The CDR3 consists of 16 residues. Germline loops: CDR1 SGDLS, CDR2 YYNGEE. CDR3 bases: TGTGCCAGCAGCTTAAGTTCCGACACATTGAACACTGAAGCTTTCTTT. It encodes CASSLSSDTLNTEAFF.

The chain is built from TRBV24-1 and TRBJ2-3, with 8 bases aligning to TRBD1. The germline V gene has CDR1 KGHDR and CDR2 SFDVKD. The CDR3 loop spans 15 amino acids. V shed 9 bases, J shed 6 bases, and the junction held 13 bases outside the gene matches. CDR3 residues: CATSRQGPSGDTQYF. CDR3 bases: TGTGCCACCTCCCGACAGGGGCCCTCTGGGGATACGCAGTATTTT.

The rearrangement uses TRBV20-1 and TRBJ1-1; a weak D match, TRBD1 (5 bases). Trimming removed 3 bases at V and 5 bases at J, with 13 bases between. The CDR3 is made up of 13 amino acids. The germline gives CDR1 DFQATT, CDR2 SNEGSKA (reference sequence). The CDR3 DNA reads TGCAGTGCTAGTCCTCCAGGGCGAACTGAAGCTTTCTTT. It yields the protein CSASPPGRTEAFF.

The J gene is TRBJ2-7, the V gene TRBV6-5; 9 positions agree with TRBD1. This CDR3 is built from 16 residues. The junction had 12 bases not matched to a gene; V was cut back by 6 bases and J by 3 bases. Per germline, CDR1 MNHEY and CDR2 SVGAGI. DNA of the CDR3: TGTGCCAGCAGCTACCTAGGACAGGGGCTTAACTACGAGCAGTACTTC. Translating gives CASSYLGQGLNYEQYF.